One and the same sample provided the 23 T cell receptor beta chains below, sequenced in a study of cytomegalovirus exposure and HLA in healthy donors (dated by TCRdb to the late 2010s). Library generation was performed with the immunoSEQ multiplex PCR assay. For the multiplex PCR, a mixture combining 60 forward primers for TCR Vbeta segments and 13 reverse primers for TCR Jbeta segments was used. The table comes from immuneACCESS by way of TCRdb, which keeps in-frame sequences with V and J called. Part of the clones is missing from these tables; in studies checked, under half for an unresolved V gene and the rest for unknown reasons. This sample's records show 90,000 to 150,000 clones. Roughly 3.5% of the sample is held by the ten biggest clonotypes. The sample taken for sequencing was PBMCs. These receptors all stem from a man aged 18 to 30 in good health and CMV-seronegative.

The V call is TRBV28, the J call TRBJ1-1, with a possible D match to TRBD1 (6 bases). The germline V gene has CDR1 MDHEN and CDR2 SYDVKM. The CDR3 extends over 15 amino acids. V lost 0 bases and J lost 4, with 12 bases in between. Here the CDR3 DNA reads TGTGCCAGCAGTTTATGGGACAGCTCCCTCACTGAAGCTTTCTTT. It is translated as CASSLWDSSLTEAFF.

V usage is TRBV28 and J usage is TRBJ2-7; TRBD1 matches 7 bases. CDR1 is MDHEN and CDR2 is SYDVKM in the germline V gene. With 5 bases clipped from V and 7 bases from J, the junction kept 5 bases outside the gene matches. The CDR3 spans 12 residues. The CDR3 DNA reads as TGTGCCAGCAGTGACAGGGTTGAGGAGCAGTACTTC. It encodes CASSDRVEEQYF.

The J gene is TRBJ2-7, the V gene TRBV9; TRBD1 aligns across 7 bases. The CDR3 loop spans 14 amino acids. Germline CDR1 is SGDLS and CDR2 is YYNGEE. With V trimmed by 0 bases and J by 5 bases, 5 bases remained unmatched. The CDR3 sequence is CASSVEHRGNEQYF. DNA of the CDR3: TGTGCCAGCAGCGTAGAGCACAGGGGCAACGAGCAGTACTTC.

V and J are TRBV18 and TRBJ1-3; D possibly corresponds to TRBD1 (6 bases). Germline-derived CDR1 and CDR2 are KGHSH and LQKENI. The CDR3 spans 17 residues. Trimming removed 3 bases from V and 0 bases from J, with 15 bases in between. Here the CDR3 DNA reads TGTGCCAGCTCACCCGGGGGGCAGGGAAGCTCTGGAAACACCATATATTTT. Residues: CASSPGGQGSSGNTIYF.

CDR3: CASSYRGYEQYF. DNA of the CDR3: TGTGCCAGCAGCTACCGGGGATACGAGCAGTACTTC. V gene TRBV7-9 combines with J gene TRBJ2-7; a weak D match, TRBD2 (5 bases). V gave up 4 bases and J gave up 4 bases, with 8 bases separating them. The CDR3 consists of 12 residues. Looked up from germline, CDR1 is SEHNR and CDR2 is FQNEAQ (reference sequence). Supplemented by reference TRBV7-9 and TRBJ2-7, the full variable domain reads DTGVSQNPRHKITKRGQNVTFRCDPISEHNRLYWYRQTLGQGPEFLTYFQNEAQLEKSRLLSDRFSAERPKGSFSTLEIQRTEQGDSAMYLCASSYRGYEQYFGPGTRLTVT.

The rearrangement joins TRBV5-6 to TRBJ2-3; 8 nucleotides match TRBD1. Germline V gene data show CDR1 as SGHDT and CDR2 as YYEEEE. The CDR3 is 14 residues long. The V gene end was trimmed by 4 bases and the J gene end by 7 bases; junction bases not matched to a gene: 8. CDR3 DNA: TGTGCCAGCAGCCTACAGGGGGAGAGGCATACGCAGTATTTT. Protein: CASSLQGERHTQYF.

V is TRBV7-8 and J is TRBJ1-1, with D unresolved. Germline V gene data show CDR1 as SGHVS and CDR2 as FQNEAQ. The CDR3 extends over 16 amino acids. V dropped 2 bases and J dropped 1 base, with 14 bases sitting between them. The CDR3 coding sequence is TGTGCCAGCAGCTTAATCCGGCCGGAGTCGAACACTGAAGCTTTCTTT. This encodes CASSLIRPESNTEAFF.

The chain links TRBV11-2 to TRBJ1-2, with 8 bases aligning to TRBD1. With V trimmed by 4 bases and J by 13 bases, 14 bases remained unmatched. Germline assignment: CDR1 SGHAT and CDR2 FQNNGV. CDR3 length equals 14 residues. CDR3 in amino acids: CASSSSRGTGQGTF. The CDR3 DNA is TGTGCCAGCAGCTCGTCCCGAGGGACAGGACAGGGCACCTTC.

The genes are TRBV15 and TRBJ2-7, with 7 bases that match TRBD2. The CDR3 sequence is 17 residues long. Trimming removed 0 bases from V and 5 bases from J; junction bases left unmatched: 13. Per the germline V gene, CDR1 is LNHNV and CDR2 is YYDKDF (reference sequence). The CDR3 spells CATSREVVGLGGDEQYF. The DNA for the CDR3 is TGTGCCACCAGCAGAGAGGTGGTTGGACTAGGTGGGGACGAGCAGTACTTC.

This rearrangement joins TRBV5-5 to TRBJ2-7; 8 bases fit TRBD2. Looked up from germline, CDR1 is SGHKS and CDR2 is YYEKEE (reference sequence). V was pared by 4 bases and J by 0 bases, with 3 bases of the junction left unmatched. The CDR3 runs to 14 residues. The CDR3 DNA follows: TGTGCCAGCAGCACGGGAGGGATCTCCTACGAGCAGTACTTC. Its translation is CASSTGGISYEQYF.

The genes are TRBV5-1 and TRBJ2-7, with a possible D match to TRBD1 (6 bases). The CDR3 has 15 amino acids. Germline V CDR1 and CDR2: SGHRS, YFSETQ. Trimming removed 1 base from V and 6 bases from J, with 17 bases in between. The CDR3 loop is CASSLTQGLRSEQYF. As DNA, the CDR3 is TGCGCCAGCAGCTTGACACAGGGCTTGAGGAGCGAGCAGTACTTC.

The rearrangement links TRBV19 to TRBJ2-3; TRBD2 matches 11 bases. Trimming at V came to 3 bases and at J to 0 bases, leaving 8 bases not matched to a gene. Per germline, CDR1 LNHDA and CDR2 SQIVND (reference sequence). The CDR3 length is 18 residues. CDR3: CASSIQGLADTSTDTQYF. Here the CDR3 DNA reads TGTGCCAGTAGTATCCAGGGACTAGCGGACACTAGCACAGATACGCAGTATTTT.

J is TRBJ2-2 and V is TRBV7-2, with TRBD2 identical over 10 bases. The CDR3 is 16 residues long. J gave up 3 bases and V 5 bases, and 6 bases lay outside the gene matches. Germline V lookup: CDR1 SGHTA, CDR2 FQGNSA. The CDR3 coding sequence is TGTGCCAGCAGCACACCGGGACTAGCGCACACCGGGGAGCTGTTTTTT. It codes for CASSTPGLAHTGELFF.

The chain links TRBV5-1 to TRBJ2-4; D remains ambiguous. Germline V lookup: CDR1 SGHRS, CDR2 YFSETQ. Trimming stripped 3 bases from V and 0 bases from J, with 16 bases between. CDR3 size: 17 residues. The DNA for the CDR3 is TGCGCCAGCAGCTCCCCTACAGATACCCTAGCCAAAAACATTCAGTACTTC. It is translated as CASSSPTDTLAKNIQYF.

The chain is built from TRBV6-1 and TRBJ2-7; 9 nucleotides agree with TRBD2. J lost 1 base, V lost 6 bases, and 4 bases had no gene match. CDR3 length: 14 amino acids. Germline CDR1 MNHNS, CDR2 SASEGT. The CDR3 DNA reads as TGTGCCAGCAGAGGACTAGCGCCTTCCTACGAGCAGTACTTC. Protein sequence: CASRGLAPSYEQYF.

This chain connects TRBV27 to TRBJ1-1; perhaps TRBD1 as D (5 bases). V lost 3 bases and J lost 3, with 8 bases in between. The V gene's germline CDR1 is MNHEY and CDR2 SMNVEV (reference sequence). The CDR3 runs to 13 residues. DNA for the CDR3: TGTGCCAGCAGTTTTCAGGGCCACACTGAAGCTTTCTTT. It translates to CASSFQGHTEAFF.

The rearrangement joins TRBV9 to TRBJ2-4; the match to TRBD1 covers 7 bases. This CDR3 region has 17 residues. The trim removed 0 bases at V and 4 bases at J, leaving 10 bases unmatched. Germline V lookup: CDR1 SGDLS, CDR2 YYNGEE. The CDR3, as DNA: TGTGCCAGCAGCGTAGGACAGGGTCGGGGTGTGAAAAACATTCAGTACTTC. It encodes CASSVGQGRGVKNIQYF.

The chain recombines TRBV28 with TRBJ2-3, with D perhaps matching TRBD2 (6 bases). Germline CDR1 reads MDHEN; CDR2 reads SYDVKM. This CDR3 region has 13 residues. The V gene lost 5 bases and the J gene lost 4 bases, with 10 bases spanning the gap. The DNA of the CDR3 is TGTGCCAGCAGTCTCGGGACTGCAGATACGCAGTATTTT. The encoded protein is CASSLGTADTQYF.

The V call is TRBV10-3, the J call TRBJ2-5, with D perhaps matching TRBD2 (6 bases). The CDR3 has 14 amino acids. V lost 11 bases and J lost 2, with 18 bases in between. From germline, CDR1 is ENHRY and CDR2 SYGVKD. The CDR3 protein is CAPCAGGYQETQYF. CDR3 nucleotide sequence: TGTGCCCCTTGTGCCGGGGGTTATCAAGAGACCCAGTACTTC.

This chain joins TRBV28 and TRBJ1-2; D is uncertain. The CDR3 totals 12 residues. The germline gives CDR1 MDHEN, CDR2 SYDVKM. Trimming left V 5 bases short and J 2 bases short, with 6 bases between. The CDR3 DNA is TGTGCCAGCAGTGTGACAAACTATGGCTACACCTTC. This translates into CASSVTNYGYTF.

The CDR3 sequence is CASSPLAGTLGNTIYF. CDR3 nucleotides: TGTGCCAGCAGTCCCTTGGCAGGGACTTTGGGAAACACCATATATTTT. This sequence joins TRBV7-2 and TRBJ1-3; tentatively, D is TRBD1 (5 bases). CDR3 length: 16 amino acids. CDR1 SGHTA and CDR2 FQGNSA come from the germline V gene. V was cut by 6 bases and J by 4 bases, with 19 bases left in between.

This chain joins TRBV10-3 and TRBJ2-1; 7 nucleotides match TRBD2. The V gene's germline CDR1 is ENHRY and CDR2 SYGVKD. The CDR3 runs 16 residues. Trimming took 6 bases from V and 4 from J; bases not matched to a gene: 12. The CDR3 DNA follows: TGTGCCATCAGCGAGGTCCCGGGGGGTCGGTACAATGAGCAGTTCTTC. It encodes CAISEVPGGRYNEQFF.

V is TRBV7-9 and J is TRBJ2-4; D perhaps matches TRBD1 (5 bases). In germline, CDR1 is SEHNR, CDR2 FQNEAQ (reference sequence). Trimming took 3 bases from V and 2 from J, leaving 14 bases between them. The CDR3 totals 16 residues. The CDR3: CASSFSGLETKNIQYF. The CDR3 DNA is TGTGCCAGCAGCTTTTCAGGGCTGGAAACCAAAAACATTCAGTACTTC.